These 19 T cell receptor beta chains were all obtained from the same sample, sequenced in a study of beta chain features in type 1 diabetes (dated by TCRdb to the late 2010s). Library prep was done by the immunoSEQ multiplex PCR assay. The entire amount of isolated RNA was reverse transcribed using the High Capacity cDNA Reverse Transcription Kit, so the sequenced TCRB transcripts were expressed ones. TCRdb mirrors the immuneACCESS table, restricted to in-frame sequences. Some clones are absent from its copies; in checked studies, under half trace to an unresolved V gene, and the reason for the others is unknown. The sample contains 350,000 or so clones, about 19% of them found a single time. The ten largest clones take up approximately 0.041% of the sample. Specimen: naive CD4+ T cells from blood. Interpreted using the paper, the cell subset or site label stands for: true naive CD4+ T cells. The receptors derive from a woman aged 18-29 years in good health.

V and J are TRBV29-1 and TRBJ1-2; D not resolved. Germline values: CDR1 SQVTM, CDR2 ANQGSEA. This CDR3 is built from 12 residues. The V gene lost 7 bases and the J gene lost 8 bases, with 17 bases spanning the gap. DNA for the CDR3: TGCAGCGAGGTGAGGGCCCCAACCGGCTACACCTTC. Translation: CSEVRAPTGYTF.

For the CDR3, the DNA is TGTGCCAGCAGTGAACGGAGCGGGGGGAGCTCCTACAATGAGCAGTTCTTC. As protein: CASSERSGGSSYNEQFF. The chain carries TRBV2 and TRBJ2-1; 9 bases are shared with TRBD2. This CDR3 comprises 17 residues. Trimming took 2 bases from V and 0 from J; bases not matched to a gene: 5. CDR1 and CDR2 from the germline V gene are SNHLY and FYNNEI.

The genes are TRBV30 and TRBJ2-1, with TRBD2 identical over 8 bases. This CDR3 is built from 11 residues. Losses at the gene ends were 4 bases for V and 15 bases for J; bases not matched to a gene: 8. Germline V gene lookup returns CDR1 GTSNPN and CDR2 SVGIG (reference sequence). The CDR3 coding sequence is TGTGCCTGGACTCTCGGGGGGGAGGTGTTCTTC. This sequence encodes CAWTLGGEVFF.

This clone turned up a few times. This chain connects TRBV19 to TRBJ2-7; 7 nucleotides align to TRBD1. The CDR3 spans 15 residues. The germline V gene has CDR1 LNHDA and CDR2 SQIVND (reference sequence). V was clipped by 1 base and J by 3 bases; unmatched bases: 6. The CDR3 nucleotides read TGTGCCAGTAGTATAGCGGGACAGAGGTTCTACGAGCAGTACTTC. Translation: CASSIAGQRFYEQYF. Looking up the rest from reference TRBV19 and TRBJ2-7 gives the full variable domain: DGGITQSPKYLFRKEGQNVTLSCEQNLNHDAMYWYRQDPGQGLRLIYYSQIVNDFQKGDIAEGYSVSREKKESFPLTVTSAQKNPTAFYLCASSIAGQRFYEQYFGPGTRLTVT.

This clone showed up just a few times. The chain links TRBV6-5 to TRBJ1-1; D is perhaps TRBD1 (6 bases). The V gene lost 7 bases and the J gene lost 10 bases, with 16 bases spanning the gap. Looked up from germline, CDR1 is MNHEY and CDR2 is SVGAGI. The CDR3 has 12 amino acids. CDR3 amino acids: CASKQSGTTAFF. The CDR3 nucleotides read TGTGCCAGCAAACAATCCGGGACAACAGCTTTCTTT.

This clone was recorded a few times. This chain uses TRBV7-2 with TRBJ2-5, with a weak D call TRBD1 (6 bases). V shed 3 bases and J shed 5 bases, with 13 bases lying between them. The CDR3 has 14 amino acids. CDR1 is SGHTA, CDR2 FQGNSA, per germline. The DNA for the CDR3 is TGTGCCAGCAGCTTTAAAAGACAGGCTGAGACCCAGTACTTC. Encoded protein: CASSFKRQAETQYF.

The chain joins TRBV25-1 to TRBJ2-1; 9 nucleotides match TRBD1. V shed 3 bases and J 3 bases; nucleotides not matched to a gene: 6. The CDR3 sequence is 16 residues long. Germline V CDR1 and CDR2: MGHDK, SYGVNS. The chain's CDR3 is CASSEGQGVDYNEQFF. CDR3 DNA: TGTGCCAGCAGTGAGGGACAGGGAGTTGACTACAATGAGCAGTTCTTC.

This chain joins TRBV11-2 and TRBJ2-5, with 7 bases aligning to TRBD2. The CDR3 spans 13 residues. Trimming cost V 5 bases and J 6 bases; bases outside gene matches: 6. The germline CDR1 and CDR2 sequences are SGHAT and FQNNGV. CDR3 region: CASSPGRVKTQYF. The DNA of the CDR3 is TGTGCCAGCAGCCCAGGGAGGGTTAAGACCCAGTACTTC.

The chain's CDR3 is CASRKGGNTEAFF. The CDR3 DNA reads TGTGCTTCTCGGAAGGGAGGGAACACTGAAGCTTTCTTT. This sequence joins TRBV30 and TRBJ1-1; D is ambiguous. From germline, CDR1 is GTSNPN and CDR2 SVGIG (reference sequence). The CDR3 is 13 residues long.

This chain links TRBV9 with TRBJ2-7; 8 bases are shared with TRBD1. The trim removed 4 bases at V and 1 base at J, leaving 10 bases unmatched. Germline values: CDR1 SGDLS, CDR2 YYNGEE. The CDR3 contains 16 residues. The CDR3 spells CASSPRGQGASYEQYF. In nucleotides, the CDR3 is TGTGCCAGCAGCCCCCGAGGACAGGGTGCGTCCTACGAGCAGTACTTC.

This clone was counted between two and nine times. This chain joins TRBV5-1 and TRBJ2-1, with 15 bases that match TRBD2. V gave up 1 base and J gave up 10 bases; unmatched junction bases: 6. The CDR3 is made up of 16 amino acids. In germline, CDR1 is SGHRS, CDR2 YFSETQ. CDR3 DNA: TGCGCCAGCAGCTTGCCGGGACTAGCGGGGGGTGAGGAGCAGTTCTTC. Amino acid sequence: CASSLPGLAGGEEQFF.

In its sample, this clone was seen a few times. The V and J genes are TRBV7-2 and TRBJ1-5; TRBD1 matches at 9 bases. V gave up 5 bases and J gave up 10 bases; unmatched junction bases: 12. CDR1 and CDR2 from the germline V gene are SGHTA and FQGNSA. CDR3 length: 15 residues. CDR3 loop: CASSRRTGAISPQHF. The DNA for the CDR3 is TGTGCCAGCAGCAGACGGACAGGGGCAATCAGCCCCCAGCATTTT.

This clone occurred a few times. This chain links TRBV30 with TRBJ1-2; TRBD1 matches 10 bases. This CDR3 comprises 13 residues. The germline gives CDR1 GTSNPN, CDR2 SVGIG (reference sequence). The J segment lost 3 bases and the V segment lost 3 bases, leaving 1 base of the junction unmatched. The CDR3 loop is CAWRDRGDYGYTF. CDR3 bases: TGTGCCTGGAGGGACAGGGGGGACTATGGCTACACCTTC.

In regard to this clone: This sample also contains other DNA sequences that code for the same CDR3. This chain links TRBV5-1 with TRBJ2-1; D is undetermined. Germline loops: CDR1 SGHRS, CDR2 YFSETQ. The CDR3 runs to 13 residues. V was cut by 2 bases and J by 4 bases, with 7 bases left in between. The CDR3 sequence is CASSFGQYNEQFF. In nucleotides, the CDR3 is TGCGCCAGCAGCTTTGGGCAATACAATGAGCAGTTCTTC.

This clone showed up just a few times. The chain has TRBV5-1 and TRBJ1-2; 7 bases fit TRBD1. The junction had 11 bases not matched to a gene; V was cut back by 4 bases and J by 8 bases. The CDR3 is made up of 14 amino acids. Germline loops: CDR1 SGHRS, CDR2 YFSETQ. The CDR3 bases are TGCGCCAGCAGCCCCGACAGGGAGGCGGGAGGCTACACCTTC. Its protein product is CASSPDREAGGYTF.

V usage is TRBV5-1 and J usage is TRBJ1-2, with TRBD1 matching 8 bases. This CDR3 comprises 14 residues. Looked up from germline, CDR1 is SGHRS and CDR2 is YFSETQ. The ends lost 6 bases at V and 7 bases at J; junction bases unmatched: 11. The DNA for the CDR3 is TGCGCCAGCAATGACAGGGGCGGAGACGCTGGCTACACCTTC. Amino acids: CASNDRGGDAGYTF.

There are a few counts of this clone. This chain connects TRBV6-1 to TRBJ2-7; D possibly corresponds to TRBD1 (6 bases). Germline assignment: CDR1 MNHNS and CDR2 SASEGT. V was pared by 7 bases and J by 3 bases, with 16 bases between. This CDR3 spans 14 amino acids. The CDR3 loop reads CASKGQTVNYEQYF. DNA of the CDR3: TGTGCCAGCAAAGGACAGACTGTCAACTACGAGCAGTACTTC.

This clone was recorded a few times. This chain uses TRBV7-2 with TRBJ2-3; no definite D call. Trimming took 5 bases from V and 3 from J, leaving 9 bases between them. Per germline, CDR1 SGHTA and CDR2 FQGNSA. The CDR3 has 13 residues. CDR3 DNA sequence: TGTGCCAGCAGCGTGACATCTACAGATACGCAGTATTTT. It is translated as CASSVTSTDTQYF.

Only a few counts were recorded for this clone. The chain links TRBV27 to TRBJ1-2, with D perhaps matching TRBD1 (5 bases). The CDR3 sequence is 12 residues long. Trimming took off 2 bases at V and 6 bases at J, with 7 bases between the two ends. CDR1 and CDR2 (germline): MNHEY, SMNVEV (reference sequence). The CDR3, as DNA: TGTGCCAGCAGTTTAGGAGGGGATGGCTACACCTTC. Translation gives CASSLGGDGYTF.